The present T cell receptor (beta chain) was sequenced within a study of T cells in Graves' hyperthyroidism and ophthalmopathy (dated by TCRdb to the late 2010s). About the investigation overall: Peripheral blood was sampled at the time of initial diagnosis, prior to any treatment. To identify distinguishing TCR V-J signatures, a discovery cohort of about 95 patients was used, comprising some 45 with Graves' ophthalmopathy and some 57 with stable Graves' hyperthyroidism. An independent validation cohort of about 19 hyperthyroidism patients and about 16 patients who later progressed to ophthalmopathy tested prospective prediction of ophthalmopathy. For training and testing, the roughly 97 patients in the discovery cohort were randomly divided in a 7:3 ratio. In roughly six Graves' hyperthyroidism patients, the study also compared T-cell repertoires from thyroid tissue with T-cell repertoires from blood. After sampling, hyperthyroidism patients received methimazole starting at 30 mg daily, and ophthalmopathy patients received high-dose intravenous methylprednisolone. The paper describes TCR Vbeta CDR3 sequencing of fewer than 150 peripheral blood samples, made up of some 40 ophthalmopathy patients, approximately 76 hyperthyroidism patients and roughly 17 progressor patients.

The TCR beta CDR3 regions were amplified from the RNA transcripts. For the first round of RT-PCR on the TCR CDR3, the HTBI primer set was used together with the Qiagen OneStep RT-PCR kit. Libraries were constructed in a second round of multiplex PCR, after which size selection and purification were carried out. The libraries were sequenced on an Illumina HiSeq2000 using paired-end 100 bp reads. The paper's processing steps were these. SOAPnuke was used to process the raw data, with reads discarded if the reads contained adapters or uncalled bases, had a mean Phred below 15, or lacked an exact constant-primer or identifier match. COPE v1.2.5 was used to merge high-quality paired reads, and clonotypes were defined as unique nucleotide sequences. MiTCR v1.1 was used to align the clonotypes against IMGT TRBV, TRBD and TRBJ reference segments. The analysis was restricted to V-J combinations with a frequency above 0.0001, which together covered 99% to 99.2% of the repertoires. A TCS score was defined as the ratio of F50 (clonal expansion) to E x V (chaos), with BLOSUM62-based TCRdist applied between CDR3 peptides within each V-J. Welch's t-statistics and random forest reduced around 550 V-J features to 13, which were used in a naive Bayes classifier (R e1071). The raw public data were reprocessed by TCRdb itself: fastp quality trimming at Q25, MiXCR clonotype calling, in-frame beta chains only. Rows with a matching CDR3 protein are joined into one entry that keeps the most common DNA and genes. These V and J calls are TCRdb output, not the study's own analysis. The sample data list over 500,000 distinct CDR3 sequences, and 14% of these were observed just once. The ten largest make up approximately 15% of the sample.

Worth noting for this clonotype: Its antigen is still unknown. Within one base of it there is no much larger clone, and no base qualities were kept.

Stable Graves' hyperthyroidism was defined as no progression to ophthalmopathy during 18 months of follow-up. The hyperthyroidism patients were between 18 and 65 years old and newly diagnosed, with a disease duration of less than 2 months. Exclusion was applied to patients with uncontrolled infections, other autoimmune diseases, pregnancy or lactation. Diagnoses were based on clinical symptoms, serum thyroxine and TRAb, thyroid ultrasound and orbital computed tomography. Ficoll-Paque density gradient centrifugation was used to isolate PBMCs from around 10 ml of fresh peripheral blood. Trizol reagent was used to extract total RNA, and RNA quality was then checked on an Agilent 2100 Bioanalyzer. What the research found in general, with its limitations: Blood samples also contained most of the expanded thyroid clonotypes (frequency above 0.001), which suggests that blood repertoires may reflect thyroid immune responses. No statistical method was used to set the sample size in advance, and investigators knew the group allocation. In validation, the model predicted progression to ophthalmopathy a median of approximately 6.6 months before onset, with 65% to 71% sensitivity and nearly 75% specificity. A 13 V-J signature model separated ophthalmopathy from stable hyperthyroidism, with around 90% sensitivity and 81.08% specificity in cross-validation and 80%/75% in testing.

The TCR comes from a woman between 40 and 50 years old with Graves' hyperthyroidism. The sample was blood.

The bases are TGTGCCAGCAGCTCCCGGACAGGGGCCTTCGCCCTCCACTTT. Its protein reads: CASSSRTGAFALHF. The V gene is TRBV7-9 and the J gene is TRBJ1-6; 9 central nucleotides agree with TRBD1. CDR1 SEHNR and CDR2 FQNEAQ are derived from the germline V gene (reference sequence). Trimming takes 4 bases off V and 14 bases off J; junction bases not matched to a gene: 9. The CDR3 sequence holds 14 residues, the cysteine and phenylalanine included. Only the CDR3 DNA stays, 42 bases, in frame from base 1.